A single sample is the source of the 30 T cell receptor beta chains below, sequenced in a study of T cell repertoires in cytomegalovirus infection. These TCRs are of unknown antigen specificity. TCRdb re-analysed the reads in MiXCR, keeping a single row per CDR3 protein. The data hold 70,000 to 85,000 distinct CDR3 sequences, with approximately 39% observed a single time. Sample: CD8+ T cells from cultured PBMCs, taken from culture after CMV antigen stimulation. The receptors stem from a human donor in good health (CMV status not recorded). Some clones in this sample may be carry-over from other donors' samples.

The chain employs TRBV5-6 and TRBJ2-5; 12 nucleotides align to TRBD2. The CDR3 sequence is 16 residues long. J was trimmed by 0 bases and V by 4 bases; bases with no gene match: 4. CDR1 and CDR2 from the germline V gene are SGHDT and YYEEEE. The chain's CDR3 is CASSGGLAGNQETQYF. The CDR3 nucleotides are TGTGCCAGCAGCGGTGGACTAGCGGGGAACCAAGAGACCCAGTACTTC.

The CDR3 sequence: CASSLALTDEETQYF. Here the CDR3 DNA reads TGTGCCAGCAGCTTAGCGCTGACGGACGAAGAGACCCAGTACTTC. V and J are TRBV7-9 and TRBJ2-5, with D unresolved. This CDR3 comprises 15 residues. Germline V gene data show CDR1 as SEHNR and CDR2 as FQNEAQ (reference sequence). V was cut by 0 bases and J by 3 bases, with 11 bases left in between.

This chain joins TRBV6-5 and TRBJ2-3; D is undetermined. V was trimmed by 5 bases and J by 4 bases, leaving 13 bases between them. Germline CDR1 MNHEY, CDR2 SVGAGI. CDR3 length: 14 amino acids. The CDR3 sequence is CASSQGWRSDTQYF. CDR3 in DNA: TGTGCCAGCAGTCAAGGTTGGAGATCAGATACGCAGTATTTT.

The chain couples TRBV7-2 to TRBJ2-3, with D uncertain. The germline CDR1 and CDR2 sequences are SGHTA and FQGNSA. The CDR3 length is 14 residues. Between the trimmed V and J ends, which lost 0 bases and 4 bases, there was a span of 8 bases. In DNA form, the CDR3 reads TGTGCCAGCAGCTTAGCGGGCCTGGCAGATACGCAGTATTTT. Protein sequence: CASSLAGLADTQYF. Supplemented by reference TRBV7-2 and TRBJ2-3, the full variable domain reads GAGVSQSPSNKVTEKGKDVELRCDPISGHTALYWYRQSLGQGLEFLIYFQGNSAPDKSGLPSDRFSAERTGGSVSTLTIQRTQQEDSAVYLCASSLAGLADTQYFGPGTRLTVL.

The genes are TRBV7-2 and TRBJ1-5; D uncertain. Per germline, CDR1 SGHTA and CDR2 FQGNSA. The V end was cut by 5 bases, the J end by 11 bases, with 13 bases between. This CDR3 is built from 12 residues. This chain's CDR3 is CASSPDRRAQHF. For the CDR3, the DNA is TGTGCCAGCAGCCCAGATCGGCGGGCCCAGCATTTT.

The chain couples TRBV20-1 to TRBJ1-1; D remains ambiguous. The V gene's germline CDR1 is DFQATT and CDR2 SNEGSKA (reference sequence). V lost 2 bases and J 7 bases, leaving 8 bases between the germline ends. This CDR3 has 11 amino acids. CDR3 DNA sequence: TGCAGTGCTAGACGGACGAATGAAGCTTTCTTT. The encoded protein is CSARRTNEAFF.

The chain couples TRBV7-3 to TRBJ2-5; D ambiguous. The CDR3 has 14 amino acids. Trimming pared 2 bases from V and 2 bases from J, leaving 9 bases between. Per the germline V gene, CDR1 is SGHTA and CDR2 is FQGTGA. CDR3 DNA sequence: TGTGCCAGCAGCTTAGGCCCCGCACAAGAGACCCAGTACTTC. This codes for CASSLGPAQETQYF.

A note on this clonotype: This may stem from a read error, because a much larger clone lies one nucleotide away. This chain links TRBV7-8 with TRBJ2-7; D is perhaps TRBD1 (8 bases). V lost 1 base and J 6 bases, leaving 13 bases between the germline ends. The V gene's germline CDR1 is SGHVS and CDR2 FQNEAQ. There are 14 residues in the CDR3. CDR3 DNA: TGTGCCAGCAGCTTAGGACAGGGGAGGGGCGAGCAGTACTTC. It yields the protein CASSLGQGRGEQYF. The complete variable domain, with remaining parts taken from reference TRBV7-8 and TRBJ2-7, reads GAGVSQSPRYKVAKRGQDVALRCDPISGHVSLFWYQQALGQGPEFLTYFQNEAQLDKSGLPSDRFFAERPEGSVSTLKIQRTQQEDSAVYLCASSLGQGRGEQYFGPGTRLTVT.

This chain joins TRBV7-8 and TRBJ1-4, with 9 bases fitting TRBD1. J was trimmed by 0 bases and V by 0 bases; bases with no gene match: 11. CDR1 and CDR2 from the germline V gene are SGHVS and FQNEAQ. This CDR3 contains 20 residues. The CDR3 nucleotides read TGTGCCAGCAGCTTAGCGAGGATTTGGACAGGGGACCCAACTAATGAAAAACTGTTTTTT. Residues: CASSLARIWTGDPTNEKLFF.

The rearrangement joins TRBV28 to TRBJ2-1, with 8 bases that match TRBD2. Germline CDR1 is MDHEN and CDR2 is SYDVKM. CDR3 length equals 20 residues. Written as DNA, the CDR3 is TGTGCTTTAAGCCTGAAGACGGGTAGCGGGGCGGTATTTACCCACAATGAGCAGTTCTTC. Translated: CALSLKTGSGAVFTHNEQFF.

In regard to this clonotype: An end of the junction differs from the germline gene, which may be a read error. The rearrangement links TRBV5-6 to TRBJ1-5; TRBD1 matches at 7 bases. The length of the CDR3 is 15 residues. Germline V gives CDR1 SGHDT, CDR2 YYEEEE. CDR3 coding DNA: TGTGTCAGCAGCTTGGCCGGGGACAGTAATCAGCCCCAGCATTTT. Its translation is CVSSLAGDSNQPQHF.

The sample holds a few counts of this clonotype. For the CDR3, the DNA is TGTGCCAGCAGAGGGGCGGGGGACACTAGCACAGATACGCAGTATTTT. Protein product: CASRGAGDTSTDTQYF. V gene TRBV28 combines with J gene TRBJ2-3; D perhaps matches TRBD2 (7 bases). Trimming took 6 bases from V and 0 from J, leaving 16 bases between them. The CDR3 consists of 16 residues. CDR1 and CDR2 from the germline V gene are MDHEN and SYDVKM.

This clonotype was observed a handful of times. The V call is TRBV6-2 or TRBV6-3, the J call TRBJ1-1; the D gene is possibly TRBD1 (6 bases). CDR1 and CDR2 from the germline V gene are MNHEY and SVGEGT. The CDR3 is made up of 16 amino acids. V lost 2 bases and J lost 1, with 14 bases in between. Here the CDR3 DNA reads TGTGCCAGCAGTTACGCCGGGGGGGGCCAGAACACTGAAGCTTTCTTT. Amino acid sequence: CASSYAGGGQNTEAFF.

This sequence joins TRBV4-1 and TRBJ1-4; D is ambiguous. The CDR3 is 11 amino acids. The V and J ends lost 7 bases and 5 bases respectively, with 5 bases between them. In germline, CDR1 is MGHRA, CDR2 YSYEKL. The DNA of the CDR3 is TGCGCCAGCAACGGGAATGAAAAACTGTTTTTT. This sequence encodes CASNGNEKLFF.

In this sample, this clonotype turned up a few times. This chain links TRBV7-2 with TRBJ2-4; 10 bases are a match to TRBD1. Germline-derived CDR1 and CDR2 are SGHTA and FQGNSA. The CDR3 length is 15 residues. V trimming: 5 bases; J trimming: 7 bases; junction bases outside the gene matches: 8. CDR3 DNA sequence: TGTGCCAGCAGCCTACAGACAGGGGGCCTGAACATTCAGTACTTC. Residues: CASSLQTGGLNIQYF.

This clonotype was counted between two and nine times. The rearrangement links TRBV29-1 to TRBJ2-1, with no clear D. Trimming shortened V by 0 bases and J by 3 bases, and 6 bases separated the two germline ends. Germline CDR1 is SQVTM and CDR2 is ANQGSEA. The CDR3 runs 13 residues. The CDR3 coding sequence is TGCAGCGTTGAAGACAGCCGCTACAATGAGCAGTTCTTC. Translation: CSVEDSRYNEQFF.

The V and J genes are TRBV28 and TRBJ1-4; 7 bases map to TRBD1. CDR1 is MDHEN and CDR2 is SYDVKM in the germline V gene. The J segment lost 0 bases and the V segment lost 2 bases, leaving 0 bases of the junction unmatched. CDR3 length: 15 residues. The CDR3 region is CASSLGQATNEKLFF. CDR3 nucleotide sequence: TGTGCCAGCAGTTTAGGACAGGCAACTAATGAAAAACTGTTTTTT.

The chain is built from TRBV7-6 and TRBJ2-7; possibly TRBD1 for D (6 bases). CDR1 and CDR2 (germline): SGHVS, FNYEAQ. CDR3 size: 15 residues. The V and J ends lost 3 bases and 3 bases respectively, with 15 bases between them. CDR3: CASSLTEGQIYEQYF. The CDR3 DNA reads TGTGCCAGCAGCTTGACTGAGGGACAAATCTACGAGCAGTACTTC.

This clonotype appeared a few times. The V gene is TRBV7-9, the J gene TRBJ1-6; no firm D call. This CDR3 is built from 15 residues. V lost 4 bases and J 0 bases, leaving 7 bases between the germline ends. The germline V gene encodes CDR1 SEHNR and CDR2 FQNEAQ (reference sequence). The CDR3 nucleotides are TGTGCCAGCAGCTCCTCGGACTCCTATAATTCACCCCTCCACTTT. Its translation is CASSSSDSYNSPLHF.

This clonotype was observed a few times. The rearrangement joins TRBV20-1 to TRBJ1-6, with unresolved D. V was trimmed by 0 bases and J by 5 bases, leaving 14 bases between them. Germline CDR1 is DFQATT and CDR2 is SNEGSKA (reference sequence). The CDR3 contains 16 residues. CDR3 bases: TGCAGTGCTAGAGATCCACGGGAGGCGGATAATTCACCCCTCCACTTT. Translating gives CSARDPREADNSPLHF.

The chain uses TRBV15 and TRBJ1-5, with unresolved D. Trimming pared 0 bases from V and 1 base from J, leaving 7 bases between. The CDR3 has 15 residues. The V gene's germline CDR1 is LNHNV and CDR2 YYDKDF (reference sequence). In DNA form, the CDR3 reads TGTGCCACCAGCAGAGATGGGGTGAGCAATCAGCCCCAGCATTTT. Amino acids: CATSRDGVSNQPQHF.

This chain links TRBV7-9 with TRBJ2-2; 8 bases agree with TRBD1. In germline, CDR1 is SEHNR, CDR2 FQNEAQ (reference sequence). V was pared by 2 bases and J by 5 bases, with 10 bases of the junction left unmatched. The CDR3 contains 17 residues. As DNA, the CDR3 is TGTGCCAGCAGCTTAACCCGTGACAGGGGATGGACCGGGGAGCTGTTTTTT. Its protein is CASSLTRDRGWTGELFF.

The rearrangement uses TRBV7-9 and TRBJ1-2; perhaps TRBD1 as D (5 bases). This CDR3 has 15 residues. With 5 bases removed from V and 7 bases from J, the gap between germline ends came to 20 bases. CDR1 is SEHNR, CDR2 FQNEAQ, per germline (reference sequence). The chain's CDR3 is CASSLPVSTAGGYTF. The CDR3, as DNA: TGTGCCAGCAGCCTCCCAGTCTCGACAGCTGGTGGCTACACCTTC.

This clonotype has at least ten counts. J is TRBJ2-1 and V is TRBV7-2; 8 bases map to TRBD1. CDR1 is SGHTA, CDR2 FQGNSA, per germline. This CDR3 region has 15 residues. V dropped 5 bases and J dropped 4; count of bases not matched to a gene: 7. CDR3 loop: CASSPGQEVYNEQFF. The CDR3 region has the DNA TGTGCCAGCAGCCCGGGACAGGAGGTTTACAATGAGCAGTTCTTC.

Only a few counts were recorded for this clonotype. CDR3 amino acids: CASSLAYYGEGEQFF. For the CDR3, the DNA is TGTGCCAGCAGCTTAGCATATTACGGGGAAGGTGAGCAGTTCTTC. The chain joins TRBV7-6 to TRBJ2-1, with D possibly TRBD2 on 5 matching bases. CDR3 length: 15 residues. Germline-derived CDR1 and CDR2 are SGHVS and FNYEAQ. V shed 0 bases and J shed 9 bases, with 15 bases lying between them.

J is TRBJ2-3 and V is TRBV7-2, with TRBD1 matching over 7 bases. The CDR3 has 17 amino acids. Germline V gives CDR1 SGHTA, CDR2 FQGNSA. With V trimmed by 3 bases and J by 5 bases, 14 bases remained unmatched. CDR3 amino acids: CASSLTETGFLRDTQYF. CDR3 DNA: TGTGCCAGCAGCTTGACAGAGACAGGGTTTTTAAGAGATACGCAGTATTTT.

This chain uses TRBV28 with TRBJ2-3; 8 nucleotides match TRBD1. V trimming: 6 bases; J trimming: 0 bases; junction bases outside the gene matches: 5. CDR1 and CDR2 from the germline V gene are MDHEN and SYDVKM. This CDR3 is built from 15 residues. Here the CDR3 reads CASSLDRGSTDTQYF. The CDR3 DNA sequence: TGTGCCAGCAGCCTTGACAGGGGAAGCACAGATACGCAGTATTTT.

The V and J genes are TRBV2 and TRBJ2-5; 15 nucleotides match TRBD2. The junction had 6 bases not matched to a gene; V was cut back by 3 bases and J by 4 bases. The CDR3 is 17 residues long. The V gene's germline CDR1 is SNHLY and CDR2 FYNNEI. The CDR3 sequence is CASSDWTSGGARETQYF. CDR3 DNA: TGTGCCAGCAGTGATTGGACTAGCGGGGGGGCCAGAGAGACCCAGTACTTC.

The V and J genes are TRBV5-6 and TRBJ2-2; a possible D gene is TRBD1 (5 bases). The CDR3 has 19 amino acids. Trimming cost V 4 bases and J 1 base, with 23 bases left between them. The germline CDR1 and CDR2 sequences are SGHDT and YYEEEE. CDR3 nucleotides: TGTGCCAGCAGCACATGGGGCTGGACCGATTCGAAGAACACCGGGGAGCTGTTTTTT. Residues: CASSTWGWTDSKNTGELFF.

This chain uses TRBV9 with TRBJ2-5; 10 bases align to TRBD2. J gave up 5 bases and V 3 bases, and 7 bases lay outside the gene matches. The CDR3 totals 15 residues. The germline V gene encodes CDR1 SGDLS and CDR2 YYNGEE. CDR3 region: CASSDGLAAVETQYF. In nucleotides, the CDR3 is TGTGCCAGCAGCGACGGACTAGCGGCGGTCGAGACCCAGTACTTC.